A single count supports the clone carrying this T cell receptor beta chain. The antigen is not known. These data are taken from a study of OX40 agonist ivuxolimab in advanced cancers. Study information: The study treated patients with ivuxolimab, an agonistic anti-OX40 (CD134) antibody. The dose of intravenous ivuxolimab that patients received every 2 weeks ranged from 0.01 to 10 mg/kg. Previous treatment with anti-PD-1, anti-PD-L1 or anti-CTLA-4 therapy was allowed; 40% had received some.

Overall study findings and caveats: In the 0.1 to 3.0 mg/kg range, CD4+ and CD8+ blood T cells had expanded clonally by week 6.

Generated by immunoSEQ multiplex PCR, the TCRdb table keeps only in-frame clones and is missing some. The table lists about 84,000 clones, more than 80% of them singletons. V was shortened by 7 bases and J by 5 bases, with 14 bases between the two germline ends. The germline V gene has CDR1 MNHNY and CDR2 SVGAGI (reference sequence). The CDR3 length is 13 residues. The specimen comprised CD4+ or CD8+ T cells sorted from blood, sampled in a trial of the OX40 agonist ivuxolimab. The chain employs TRBV6-6 and TRBJ2-5; D possibly corresponds to TRBD1 (6 bases). The receptor comes from an adult with an advanced solid tumor such as melanoma, head and neck, liver or kidney cancer. The CDR3 region is CASKQGERETQYF. CDR3 sequence (DNA): TGTGCCAGCAAACAGGGCGAAAGGGAGACCCAGTACTTC.